What follows is one T cell receptor beta chain and its context. What it recognizes is unknown. These data originate in a study of monozygotic twins with inflammatory bowel disease. Study observations and caveats: By inverse Simpson index, TCRbeta diversity was lower in IBD patients than in healthy co-twins.

TCRdb reworked the 5' RACE reads into one entry per CDR3 protein, no DNA. The sample table includes 200,000 to 250,000 distinct CDR3 sequences. The CDR3 spans 14 residues. Whole blood served as the source of total RNA, and no T cell sorting took place. V usage is TRBV12-3 or TRBV12-4 and J usage is TRBJ2-5; TCRdb designates TRBD1, a call that cannot be tested without DNA. The sequencing input was blood. The receptor comes from a human donor with ulcerative colitis or Crohn's disease, or a healthy co-twin of an affected twin (not recorded which). The chain's CDR3 is CASTTNSRVETQYF.